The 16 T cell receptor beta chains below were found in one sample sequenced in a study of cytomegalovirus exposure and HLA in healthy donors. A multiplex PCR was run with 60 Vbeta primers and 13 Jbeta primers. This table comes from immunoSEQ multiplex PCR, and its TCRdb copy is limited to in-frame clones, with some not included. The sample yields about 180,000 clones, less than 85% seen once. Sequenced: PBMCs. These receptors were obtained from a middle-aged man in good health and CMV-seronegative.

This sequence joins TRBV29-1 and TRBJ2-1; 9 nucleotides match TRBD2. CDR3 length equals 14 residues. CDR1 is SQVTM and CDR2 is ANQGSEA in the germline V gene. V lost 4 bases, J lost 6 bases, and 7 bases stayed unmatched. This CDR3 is CSVGAGGPGNEQFF. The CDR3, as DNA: TGCAGCGTTGGCGCGGGAGGGCCGGGCAATGAGCAGTTCTTC.

The CDR3 here is CASSGDRGYEQYF. CDR3 bases: TGCGCCAGCAGTGGGGACAGGGGATACGAGCAGTACTTC. The genes are TRBV10-1 and TRBJ2-7; TRBD1 matches at 10 bases. The CDR3 extends over 13 amino acids. Germline assignment: CDR1 WNHNN and CDR2 SYGVQD (reference sequence). Unmatched junction bases numbered 1, after V lost 4 bases and J lost 4 bases.

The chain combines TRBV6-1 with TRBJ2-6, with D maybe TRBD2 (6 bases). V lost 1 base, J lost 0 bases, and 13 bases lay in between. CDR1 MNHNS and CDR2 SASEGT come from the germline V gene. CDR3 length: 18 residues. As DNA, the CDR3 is TGTGCCAGCAGTGAAGGTGGGGGGTGGTTCTCTGGGGCCAACGTCCTGACTTTC. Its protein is CASSEGGGWFSGANVLTF.

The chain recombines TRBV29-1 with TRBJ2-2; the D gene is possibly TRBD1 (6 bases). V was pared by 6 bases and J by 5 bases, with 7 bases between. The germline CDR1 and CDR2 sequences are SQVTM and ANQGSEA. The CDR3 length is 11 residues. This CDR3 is CSVQGTGELFF. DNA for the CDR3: TGCAGCGTACAGGGTACCGGGGAGCTGTTTTTT.

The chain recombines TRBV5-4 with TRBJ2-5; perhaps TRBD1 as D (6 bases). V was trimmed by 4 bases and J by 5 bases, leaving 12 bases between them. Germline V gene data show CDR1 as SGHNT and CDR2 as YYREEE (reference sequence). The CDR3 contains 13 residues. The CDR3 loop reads CASSQGHSETQYF. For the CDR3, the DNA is TGTGCCAGCAGCCAGGGACATTCCGAGACCCAGTACTTC. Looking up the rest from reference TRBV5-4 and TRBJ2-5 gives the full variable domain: ETGVTQSPTHLIKTRGQQVTLRCSSQSGHNTVSWYQQALGQGPQFIFQYYREEENGRGNFPPRFSGLQFPNYSSELNVNALELDDSALYLCASSQGHSETQYFGPGTRLLVL.

The CDR3 sequence is CASSSGQGAEQYF. Written as DNA, the CDR3 is TGTGCCAGCAGCTCGGGACAGGGGGCCGAGCAGTACTTC. The rearrangement links TRBV7-3 to TRBJ2-7; 12 bases align to TRBD1. J gave up 6 bases and V 4 bases, and 1 base lay outside the gene matches. The germline V gene encodes CDR1 SGHTA and CDR2 FQGTGA. CDR3 length: 13 residues.

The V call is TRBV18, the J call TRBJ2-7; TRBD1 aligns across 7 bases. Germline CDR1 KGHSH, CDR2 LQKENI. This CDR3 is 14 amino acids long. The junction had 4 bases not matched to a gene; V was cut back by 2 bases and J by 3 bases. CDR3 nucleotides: TGTGCCAGCTCACCAGGGACAGATAGCTACGAGCAGTACTTC. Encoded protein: CASSPGTDSYEQYF.

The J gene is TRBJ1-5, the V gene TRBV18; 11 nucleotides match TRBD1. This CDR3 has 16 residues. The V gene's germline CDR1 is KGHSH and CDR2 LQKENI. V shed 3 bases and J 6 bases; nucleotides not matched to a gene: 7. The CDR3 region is CASSPRTGGAGQPQHF. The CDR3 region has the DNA TGTGCCAGCTCACCCCGGACAGGGGGCGCGGGTCAGCCCCAGCATTTT.

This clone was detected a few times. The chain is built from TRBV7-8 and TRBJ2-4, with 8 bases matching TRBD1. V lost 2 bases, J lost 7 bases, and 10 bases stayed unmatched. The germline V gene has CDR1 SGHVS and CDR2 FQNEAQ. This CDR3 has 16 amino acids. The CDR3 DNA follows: TGTGCCAGCAGCTTAACGGACAGGGTGGAAAATAACATTCAGTACTTC. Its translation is CASSLTDRVENNIQYF.

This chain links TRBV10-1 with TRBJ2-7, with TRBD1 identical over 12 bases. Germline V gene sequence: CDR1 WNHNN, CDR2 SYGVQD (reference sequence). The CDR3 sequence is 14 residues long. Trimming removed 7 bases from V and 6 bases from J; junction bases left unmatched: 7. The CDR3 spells CASTEWDRGREQYF. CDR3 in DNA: TGCGCCAGCACCGAGTGGGACAGGGGGCGCGAGCAGTACTTC.

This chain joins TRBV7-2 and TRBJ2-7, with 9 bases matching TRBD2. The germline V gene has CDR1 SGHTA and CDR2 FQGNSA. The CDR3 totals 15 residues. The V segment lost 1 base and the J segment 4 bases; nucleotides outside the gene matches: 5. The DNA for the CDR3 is TGTGCCAGCAGCTTAGATGCTAGCGGGACTTACGAGCAGTACTTC. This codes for CASSLDASGTYEQYF.

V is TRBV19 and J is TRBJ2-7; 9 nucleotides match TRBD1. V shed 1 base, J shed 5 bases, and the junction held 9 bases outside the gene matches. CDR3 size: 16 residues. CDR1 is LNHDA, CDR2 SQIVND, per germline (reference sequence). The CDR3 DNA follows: TGTGCCAGTAGTATAGCGACCGGGACAGGGCTGAACGAGCAGTACTTC. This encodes CASSIATGTGLNEQYF.

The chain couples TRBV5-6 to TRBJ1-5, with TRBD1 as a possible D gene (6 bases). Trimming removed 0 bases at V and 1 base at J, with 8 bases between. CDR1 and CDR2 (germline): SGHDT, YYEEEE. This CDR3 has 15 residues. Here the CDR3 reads CASSLGTGSNQPQHF. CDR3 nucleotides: TGTGCCAGCAGCTTGGGCACAGGGAGCAATCAGCCCCAGCATTTT.

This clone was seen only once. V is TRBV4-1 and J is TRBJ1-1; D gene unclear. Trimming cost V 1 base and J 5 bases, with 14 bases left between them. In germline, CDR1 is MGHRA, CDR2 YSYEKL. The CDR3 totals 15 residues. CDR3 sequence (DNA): TGCGCCAGCAGCCAAGGGAGAGGGAGGATTACTGAAGCTTTCTTT. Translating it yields CASSQGRGRITEAFF.

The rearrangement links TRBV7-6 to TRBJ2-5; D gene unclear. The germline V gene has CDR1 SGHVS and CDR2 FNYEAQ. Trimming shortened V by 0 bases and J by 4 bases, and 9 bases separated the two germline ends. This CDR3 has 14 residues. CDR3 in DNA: TGTGCCAGCAGCTTAGCGTTGTCTAGAGAGACCCAGTACTTC. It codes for CASSLALSRETQYF.

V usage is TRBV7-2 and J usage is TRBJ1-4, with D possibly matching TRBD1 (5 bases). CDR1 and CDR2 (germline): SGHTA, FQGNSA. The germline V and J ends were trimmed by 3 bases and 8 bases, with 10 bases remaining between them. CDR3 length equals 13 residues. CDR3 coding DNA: TGTGCCAGCAGCTTGGGGACTGGAGAAAAACTGTTTTTT. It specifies CASSLGTGEKLFF.